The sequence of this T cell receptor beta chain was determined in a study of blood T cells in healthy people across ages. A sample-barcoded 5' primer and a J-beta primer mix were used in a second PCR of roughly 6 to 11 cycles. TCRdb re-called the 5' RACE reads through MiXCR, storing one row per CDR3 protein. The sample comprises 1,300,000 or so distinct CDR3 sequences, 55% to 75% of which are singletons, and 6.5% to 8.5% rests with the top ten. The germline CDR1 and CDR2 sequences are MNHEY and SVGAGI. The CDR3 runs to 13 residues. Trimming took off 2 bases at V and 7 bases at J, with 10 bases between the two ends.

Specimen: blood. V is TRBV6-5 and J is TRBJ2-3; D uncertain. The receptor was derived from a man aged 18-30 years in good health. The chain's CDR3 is CASSYGGSHTQYF. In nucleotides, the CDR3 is TGTGCCAGCAGTTACGGCGGATCCCATACGCAGTATTTT.